A single sample gave rise to the 25 T cell receptor beta chains below, sequenced in a study of blood T cell repertoires in COVID-19. Data came from immunoSEQ multiplex PCR; TCRdb stores just in-frame clones and leaves some out. The sample has about 150,000 clones; about 89% are singletons. The material sequenced was peripheral blood. The receptors shown here come from a man older than 75 with acute or convalescent COVID-19.

Here the CDR3 DNA reads TGTGCCACGAAAACTGGACAGGGAAAATATGGCTACACCTTC. Residues: CATKTGQGKYGYTF. This chain uses TRBV24-1 with TRBJ1-2; the match to TRBD1 covers 8 bases. J lost 5 bases, V lost 10 bases, and 11 bases had no gene match. Germline CDR1 reads KGHDR; CDR2 reads SFDVKD. This CDR3 has 14 residues.

This chain links TRBV19 with TRBJ1-5, with 8 bases identical to TRBD1. Germline V gene data show CDR1 as LNHDA and CDR2 as SQIVND (reference sequence). The CDR3 is 15 amino acids. The trim removed 6 bases at V and 5 bases at J, leaving 9 bases unmatched. CDR3 sequence: CASRGSGQGYQPQHF. The DNA for the CDR3 is TGTGCCAGTAGGGGCTCCGGACAGGGCTATCAGCCCCAGCATTTT.

The chain couples TRBV5-6 to TRBJ2-5; a weak D match, TRBD1 (6 bases). The germline gives CDR1 SGHDT, CDR2 YYEEEE. V was cut by 2 bases and J by 4 bases, with 18 bases left in between. CDR3 length equals 16 residues. The CDR3 sequence is CASSFPGTKKGETQYF. As DNA, the CDR3 is TGTGCCAGCAGCTTTCCCGGGACAAAAAAAGGAGAGACCCAGTACTTC.

This chain links TRBV4-1 with TRBJ1-4, with D possibly being TRBD1 (6 bases). Germline CDR1 reads MGHRA; CDR2 reads YSYEKL. The CDR3 spans 14 residues. V lost 0 bases, J lost 8 bases, and 10 bases lay in between. The CDR3 nucleotides are TGCGCCAGCAGCCAAGACAGGGGTCGGGAAAAACTGTTTTTT. Its translation: CASSQDRGREKLFF.

The genes are TRBV19 and TRBJ2-5; D unresolved. CDR3 length equals 15 residues. V was clipped by 3 bases and J by 5 bases, with 16 bases between them. Germline loops: CDR1 LNHDA, CDR2 SQIVND (reference sequence). CDR3 nucleotides: TGTGCCAGTAGTATGAGTGTGGGTAGCTGGGAGACCCAGTACTTC. It translates to CASSMSVGSWETQYF.

The J gene is TRBJ2-7, the V gene TRBV29-1, with D unclear. V was trimmed by 1 base and J by 3 bases, leaving 4 bases between them. The CDR3 is 11 residues long. CDR1 is SQVTM, CDR2 ANQGSEA, per germline. CDR3 bases: TGCAGCGTTGAAGTCCTCTACGAGCAGTACTTC. Its protein product is CSVEVLYEQYF.

The chain joins TRBV19 to TRBJ1-5; weak D call: TRBD1 (6 bases). Germline CDR1 reads LNHDA; CDR2 reads SQIVND (reference sequence). The CDR3 consists of 14 residues. Trimming cost V 7 bases and J 0 bases, with 10 bases left between them. DNA of the CDR3: TGTGCCAGTACAGTACAGGGTAGCAATCAGCCCCAGCATTTT. Its translation is CASTVQGSNQPQHF.

The chain couples TRBV5-1 to TRBJ2-5, with a tentative D call TRBD1 (6 bases). This CDR3 region has 14 residues. CDR1 is SGHRS, CDR2 YFSETQ, per germline. Between the trimmed V and J ends, which lost 4 bases and 2 bases, there was a span of 12 bases. CDR3 residues: CASSQGTLQETQYF. CDR3 bases: TGCGCCAGCAGCCAGGGGACCCTACAAGAGACCCAGTACTTC.

The CDR3 nucleotides are TGTGCCAGTAGAGAGGGACAGTCGAACACCGGGGAGCTGTTTTTT. Encoded protein: CASREGQSNTGELFF. V gene TRBV19 combines with J gene TRBJ2-2; 7 bases line up with TRBD1. The J segment lost 0 bases and the V segment lost 6 bases, leaving 4 bases of the junction unmatched. CDR3 size: 15 residues. Per the germline V gene, CDR1 is LNHDA and CDR2 is SQIVND (reference sequence).

V gene TRBV28 combines with J gene TRBJ2-7, with 8 bases that match TRBD1. Germline trimming cut 6 bases from V and 3 bases from J; bases unmatched to any gene: 10. Germline V gene data show CDR1 as MDHEN and CDR2 as SYDVKM. The CDR3 totals 15 residues. The CDR3 nucleotides read TGTGCCAGCAGATTCCGGGACAGGCAATTCTACGAGCAGTACTTC. This encodes CASRFRDRQFYEQYF.

The chain links TRBV9 to TRBJ2-1; 8 bases match TRBD1. Germline loops: CDR1 SGDLS, CDR2 YYNGEE. V was clipped by 3 bases and J by 5 bases; unmatched bases: 1. The CDR3 is made up of 13 amino acids. In DNA, the CDR3 is TGTGCCAGCAGCGGACAGGGGAACAATGAGCAGTTCTTC. Amino acid sequence: CASSGQGNNEQFF.

This chain connects TRBV7-2 to TRBJ1-5, with a possible D match to TRBD1 (6 bases). CDR1 is SGHTA and CDR2 is FQGNSA in the germline V gene. With 5 bases removed from V and 6 bases from J, the gap between germline ends came to 11 bases. The CDR3 has 13 residues. The chain's CDR3 is CASSGGGGQPQHF. The CDR3 DNA reads as TGTGCCAGCAGCGGGGGCGGAGGTCAGCCCCAGCATTTT.

The CDR3 coding sequence is TGCGCCAGCAGATCGACAGGAGTGAACACTGAAGCTTTCTTT. It is translated as CASRSTGVNTEAFF. The chain uses TRBV5-1 and TRBJ1-1; D is perhaps TRBD1 (6 bases). The CDR3 loop spans 14 amino acids. Germline values: CDR1 SGHRS, CDR2 YFSETQ. Deletions cut 5 bases from V and 0 bases from J, with 11 bases between.

The rearrangement links TRBV2 to TRBJ2-3; no reliable D call. The CDR3 is 15 amino acids. V was shortened by 1 base and J by 0 bases, with 8 bases between the two germline ends. Looked up from germline, CDR1 is SNHLY and CDR2 is FYNNEI. The CDR3 DNA follows: TGTGCCAGCAGTGAAGTTGGCGGAAGCACAGATACGCAGTATTTT. Translation gives CASSEVGGSTDTQYF.

V usage is TRBV11-3 and J usage is TRBJ2-1; tentative D call: TRBD2 (6 bases). Germline V gene lookup returns CDR1 SGHNT and CDR2 YENEEA. The CDR3 is 16 amino acids. V was shortened by 1 base and J by 3 bases, with 13 bases between the two germline ends. The CDR3 DNA follows: TGTGCCAGCAGCTTAGGTGGGTGGCGGGGCTACAATGAGCAGTTCTTC. Translating gives CASSLGGWRGYNEQFF.

The chain uses TRBV19 and TRBJ1-5; D is unclear. CDR1 LNHDA and CDR2 SQIVND come from the germline V gene (reference sequence). The CDR3 sequence is 17 residues long. Trimming removed 4 bases from V and 0 bases from J, with 16 bases in between. The CDR3 loop is CASSKLRDKHSNQPQHF. CDR3 coding DNA: TGTGCCAGTAGTAAGTTGAGAGACAAACATAGCAATCAGCCCCAGCATTTT.

The J gene is TRBJ1-2, the V gene TRBV27, with TRBD1 matching over 8 bases. The CDR3 sequence is 15 residues long. Losses at the gene ends were 5 bases for V and 8 bases for J; bases not matched to a gene: 13. The germline gives CDR1 MNHEY, CDR2 SMNVEV (reference sequence). CDR3 nucleotides: TGTGCCAGCAGTATACGACAGTCGACAGGGGCGGGCTACACCTTC. Its protein is CASSIRQSTGAGYTF.

The chain employs TRBV19 and TRBJ1-5, with D unclear. The CDR3 sequence is 13 residues long. Trimming cost V 5 bases and J 6 bases, with 11 bases left between them. In germline, CDR1 is LNHDA, CDR2 SQIVND (reference sequence). DNA for the CDR3: TGTGCCAGTAGTCCCACTGGAGGTCAGCCCCAGCATTTT. Translating gives CASSPTGGQPQHF.

V gene TRBV19 combines with J gene TRBJ2-4, with TRBD1 identical over 9 bases. This CDR3 comprises 13 residues. Looked up from germline, CDR1 is LNHDA and CDR2 is SQIVND (reference sequence). The V segment lost 7 bases and the J segment 9 bases; nucleotides outside the gene matches: 7. The DNA of the CDR3 is TGTGCCAGTAAACGACAGGGGGAGGTCATTCAGTACTTC. Translation: CASKRQGEVIQYF.

V gene TRBV5-6 combines with J gene TRBJ2-7; TRBD1 matches at 8 bases. The CDR3 spans 14 residues. J was trimmed by 6 bases and V by 9 bases; bases with no gene match: 14. Germline V CDR1 and CDR2: SGHDT, YYEEEE. CDR3 nucleotide sequence: TGTGCCACCTTCATAAGACAGGGGCCTATCGAGCAGTACTTC. This translates into CATFIRQGPIEQYF. Filled out from reference TRBV5-6 and TRBJ2-7, the complete variable domain reads DAGVTQSPTHLIKTRGQQVTLRCSPKSGHDTVSWYQQALGQGPQFIFQYYEEEERQRGNFPDRFSGHQFPNYSSELNVNALLLGDSALYLCATFIRQGPIEQYFGPGTRLTVT.

CDR3 amino acids: CASSLAGGLQETQYF. CDR3 sequence (DNA): TGTGCCAGCAGCCTAGCGGGGGGGCTCCAAGAGACCCAGTACTTC. The chain joins TRBV28 to TRBJ2-5; TRBD2 matches 12 bases. After removal of 6 bases from V and 1 base from J, the junction contained 3 bases not matched to a gene. Germline V gives CDR1 MDHEN, CDR2 SYDVKM. The CDR3 has 15 residues.

In its sample, this clone was seen once. V usage is TRBV5-1 and J usage is TRBJ2-7, with a weak D call TRBD2 (5 bases). This CDR3 region has 14 residues. Germline lookup yields CDR1 SGHRS and CDR2 YFSETQ. Trimming pared 5 bases from V and 5 bases from J, leaving 17 bases between. CDR3 in DNA: TGCGCCAGCAGATTAGGGAGTTTGGACCACGAGCAGTACTTC. Its protein product is CASRLGSLDHEQYF.

The rearrangement joins TRBV5-4 to TRBJ2-5; D not resolved. Germline CDR1 is SGHNT and CDR2 is YYREEE (reference sequence). There are 13 residues in the CDR3. Trimming took off 0 bases at V and 4 bases at J, with 7 bases between the two ends. The DNA for the CDR3 is TGTGCCAGCAGCTTGGAAGCGTCAGAGACCCAGTACTTC. As protein: CASSLEASETQYF.

This clone showed up just a few times. The chain is built from TRBV3-1 (or the pseudogene TRBV3-2) and TRBJ1-2; TRBD1 aligns across 8 bases. Germline V gene data show CDR1 as LGHDT and CDR2 as YNNKEL (reference sequence). Trimming took 4 bases from V and 2 from J; bases not matched to a gene: 3. This CDR3 region has 14 residues. CDR3 residues: CASSPTGGNYGYTF. The DNA for the CDR3 is TGTGCCAGCAGCCCAACAGGGGGAAACTATGGCTACACCTTC.

The CDR3 sequence is CASSLSPGSGNQPQHF. Here the CDR3 DNA reads TGTGCCAGCAGTTTATCCCCAGGCTCGGGGAATCAGCCCCAGCATTTT. This sequence joins TRBV27 and TRBJ1-5; D not resolved. The CDR3 is 16 amino acids. Trimming removed 0 bases at V and 4 bases at J, with 13 bases between. Germline assignment: CDR1 MNHEY and CDR2 SMNVEV (reference sequence).